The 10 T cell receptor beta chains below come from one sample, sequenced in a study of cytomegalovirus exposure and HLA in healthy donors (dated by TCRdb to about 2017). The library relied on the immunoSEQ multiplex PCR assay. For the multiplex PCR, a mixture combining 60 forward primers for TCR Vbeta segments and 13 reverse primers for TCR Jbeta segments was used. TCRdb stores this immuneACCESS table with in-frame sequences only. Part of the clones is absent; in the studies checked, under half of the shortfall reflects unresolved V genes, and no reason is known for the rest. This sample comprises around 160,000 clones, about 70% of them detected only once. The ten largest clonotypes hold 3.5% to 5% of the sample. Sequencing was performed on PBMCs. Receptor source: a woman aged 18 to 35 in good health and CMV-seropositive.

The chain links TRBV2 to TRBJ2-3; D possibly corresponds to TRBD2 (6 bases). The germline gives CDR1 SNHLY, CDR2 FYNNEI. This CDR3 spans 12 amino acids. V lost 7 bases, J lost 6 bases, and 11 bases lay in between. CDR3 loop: CASNPGVDTQYF. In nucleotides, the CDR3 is TGTGCCAGCAACCCGGGGGTGGATACGCAGTATTTT. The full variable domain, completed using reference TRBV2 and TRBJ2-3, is EPEVTQTPSHQVTQMGQEVILRCVPISNHLYFYWYRQILGQKVEFLVSFYNNEISEKSEIFDDQFSVERPDGSNFTLKIRSTKLEDSAMYFCASNPGVDTQYFGPGTRLTVL.

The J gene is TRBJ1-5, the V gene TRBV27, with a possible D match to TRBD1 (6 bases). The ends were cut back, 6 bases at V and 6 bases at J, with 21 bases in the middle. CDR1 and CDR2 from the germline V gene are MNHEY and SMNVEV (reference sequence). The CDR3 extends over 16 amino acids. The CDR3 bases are TGTGCCAGCAGCCCCCTGGCGGGGGCGCACGGTCAGCCCCAGCATTTT. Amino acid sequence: CASSPLAGAHGQPQHF.

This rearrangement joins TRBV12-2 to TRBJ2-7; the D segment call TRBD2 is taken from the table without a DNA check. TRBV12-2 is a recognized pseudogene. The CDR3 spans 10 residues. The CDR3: CAGVTPWGYF. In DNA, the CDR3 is TGTGCCGGGGTGACCCCTTGGGGGTACTTC.

CDR3 nucleotides: TGTGCCAGCAGCCCGGACAGGGCAAACTATGGCTACACCTTC. Its translation: CASSPDRANYGYTF. The chain recombines TRBV13 with TRBJ1-2, with 8 bases lining up with TRBD1. This CDR3 is 14 amino acids long. Trimming took 5 bases from V and 2 from J; bases not matched to a gene: 4. Germline CDR1 reads PRHDT; CDR2 reads FYEKMQ (reference sequence).

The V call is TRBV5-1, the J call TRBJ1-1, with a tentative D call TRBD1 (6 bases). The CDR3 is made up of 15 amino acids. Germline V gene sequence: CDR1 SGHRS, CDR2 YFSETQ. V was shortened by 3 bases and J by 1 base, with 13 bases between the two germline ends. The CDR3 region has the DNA TGCGCCAGCAGCTGGGCGGACAGATCGAACACTGAAGCTTTCTTT. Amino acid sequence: CASSWADRSNTEAFF.

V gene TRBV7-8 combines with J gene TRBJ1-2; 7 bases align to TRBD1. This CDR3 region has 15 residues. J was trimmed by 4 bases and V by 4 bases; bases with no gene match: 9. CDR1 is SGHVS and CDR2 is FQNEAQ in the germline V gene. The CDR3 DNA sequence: TGTGCCAGCAGCTCTGGTCCCGGGACAGTCTATGGCTACACCTTC. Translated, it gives CASSSGPGTVYGYTF.

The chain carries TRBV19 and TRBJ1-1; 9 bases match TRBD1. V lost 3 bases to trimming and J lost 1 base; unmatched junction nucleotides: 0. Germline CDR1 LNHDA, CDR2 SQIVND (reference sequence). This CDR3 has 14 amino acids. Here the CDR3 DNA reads TGTGCCAGTAGTATGGACAGGGGGAACACTGAAGCTTTCTTT. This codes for CASSMDRGNTEAFF.

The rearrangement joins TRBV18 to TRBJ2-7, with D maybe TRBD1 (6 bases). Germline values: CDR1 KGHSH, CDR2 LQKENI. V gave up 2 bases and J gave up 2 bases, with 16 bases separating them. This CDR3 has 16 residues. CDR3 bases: TGTGCCAGCTCACCAAATGCAGGGGCAAGGACCTACGAGCAGTACTTC. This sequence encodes CASSPNAGARTYEQYF. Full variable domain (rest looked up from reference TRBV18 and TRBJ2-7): NAGVMQNPRHLVRRRGQEARLRCSPMKGHSHVYWYRQLPEEGLKFMVYLQKENIIDESGMPKERFSAEFPKEGPSILRIQQVVRGDSAAYFCASSPNAGARTYEQYFGPGTRLTVT.

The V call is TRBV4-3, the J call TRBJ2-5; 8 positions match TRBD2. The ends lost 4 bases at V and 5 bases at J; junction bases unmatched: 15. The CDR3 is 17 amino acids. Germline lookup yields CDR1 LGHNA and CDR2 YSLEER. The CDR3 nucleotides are TGCGCCAGCAGCCCTGGGATATTCGGGGGGGCTGAGGAGACCCAGTACTTC. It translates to CASSPGIFGGAEETQYF.

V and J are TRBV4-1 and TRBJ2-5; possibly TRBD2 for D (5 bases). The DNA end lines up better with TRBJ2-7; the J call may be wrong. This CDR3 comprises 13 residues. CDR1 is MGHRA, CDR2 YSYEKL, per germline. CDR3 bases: TGCGCCAGCAGTAGTGCAGACTACTACGAGCAGTACTTC. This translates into CASSSADYYEQYF.